This T cell receptor beta chain was captured by sequencing in a study of T cell responses to AZD1222 COVID-19 vaccine. The method was immunoSEQ multiplex PCR; TCRdb's version includes in-frame clones alone and lacks a portion of them. The table includes 150,000 to 200,000 clones, more than 85% detected once. V shed 4 bases and J 6 bases; nucleotides not matched to a gene: 5. The CDR3 spans 14 residues. Germline V CDR1 and CDR2: SGHKS, YYEKEE (reference sequence). The clonotype originates from an adult in good health. The gene calls are TRBV5-5 and TRBJ1-2, with 11 positions matching TRBD1. The sequencing used peripheral blood, collected on day 0 of AZD1222 vaccination. The CDR3 sequence is CASSQDRGRDGYTF. The CDR3 DNA reads TGTGCCAGCAGCCAGGACAGGGGGCGCGATGGCTACACCTTC. Together with reference TRBV5-5 and TRBJ1-2, the CDR3 gives the full variable domain: DAGVTQSPTHLIKTRGQQVTLRCSPISGHKSVSWYQQVLGQGPQFIFQYYEKEERGRGNFPDRFSARQFPNYSSELNVNALLLGDSALYLCASSQDRGRDGYTFGSGTRLTVV.